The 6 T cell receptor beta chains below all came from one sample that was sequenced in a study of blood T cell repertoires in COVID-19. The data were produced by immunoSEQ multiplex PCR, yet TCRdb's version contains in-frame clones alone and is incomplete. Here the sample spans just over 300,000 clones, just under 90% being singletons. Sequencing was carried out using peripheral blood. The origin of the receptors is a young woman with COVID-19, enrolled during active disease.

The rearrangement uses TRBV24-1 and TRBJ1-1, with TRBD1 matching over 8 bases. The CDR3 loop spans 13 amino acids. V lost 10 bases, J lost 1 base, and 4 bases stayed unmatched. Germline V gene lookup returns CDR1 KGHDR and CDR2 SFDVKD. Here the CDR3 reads CATATGENTEAFF. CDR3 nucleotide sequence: TGTGCCACAGCGACAGGGGAGAACACTGAAGCTTTCTTT.

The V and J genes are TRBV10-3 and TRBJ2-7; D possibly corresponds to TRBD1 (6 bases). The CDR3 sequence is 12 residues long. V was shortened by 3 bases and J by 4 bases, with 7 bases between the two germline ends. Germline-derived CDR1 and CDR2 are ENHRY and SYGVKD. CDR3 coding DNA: TGTGCCATCAGTGAAACAGGGTACGAGCAGTACGTC. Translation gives CAISETGYEQYV.

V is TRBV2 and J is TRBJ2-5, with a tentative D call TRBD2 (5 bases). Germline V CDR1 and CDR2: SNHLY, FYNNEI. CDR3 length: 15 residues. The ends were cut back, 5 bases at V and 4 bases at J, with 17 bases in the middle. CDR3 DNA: TGTGCCAGCAGTCAGACTATCCTAGGGCTAGAGACCCAGTACTTC. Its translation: CASSQTILGLETQYF.

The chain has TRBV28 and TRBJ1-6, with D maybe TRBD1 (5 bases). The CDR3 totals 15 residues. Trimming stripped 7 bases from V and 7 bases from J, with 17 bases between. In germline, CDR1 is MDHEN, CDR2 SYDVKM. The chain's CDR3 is CASIPEGLFNSPLHF. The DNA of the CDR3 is TGTGCCAGCATCCCAGAGGGACTTTTCAATTCACCCCTCCACTTT.

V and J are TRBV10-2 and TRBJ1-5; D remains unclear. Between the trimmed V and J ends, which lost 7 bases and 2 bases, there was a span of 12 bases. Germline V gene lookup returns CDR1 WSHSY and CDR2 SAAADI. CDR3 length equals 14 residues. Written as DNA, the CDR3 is TGCGCCAGCACTAAAAGCGGACGCAATCAGCCCCAGCATTTT. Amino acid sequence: CASTKSGRNQPQHF.

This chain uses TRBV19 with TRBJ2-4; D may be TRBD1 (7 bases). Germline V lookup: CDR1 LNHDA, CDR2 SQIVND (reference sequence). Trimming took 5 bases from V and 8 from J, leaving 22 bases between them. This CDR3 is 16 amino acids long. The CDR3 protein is CASSPRQGGFWDIQYF. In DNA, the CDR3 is TGTGCCAGTAGTCCGAGGCAGGGGGGATTTTGGGACATTCAGTACTTC.